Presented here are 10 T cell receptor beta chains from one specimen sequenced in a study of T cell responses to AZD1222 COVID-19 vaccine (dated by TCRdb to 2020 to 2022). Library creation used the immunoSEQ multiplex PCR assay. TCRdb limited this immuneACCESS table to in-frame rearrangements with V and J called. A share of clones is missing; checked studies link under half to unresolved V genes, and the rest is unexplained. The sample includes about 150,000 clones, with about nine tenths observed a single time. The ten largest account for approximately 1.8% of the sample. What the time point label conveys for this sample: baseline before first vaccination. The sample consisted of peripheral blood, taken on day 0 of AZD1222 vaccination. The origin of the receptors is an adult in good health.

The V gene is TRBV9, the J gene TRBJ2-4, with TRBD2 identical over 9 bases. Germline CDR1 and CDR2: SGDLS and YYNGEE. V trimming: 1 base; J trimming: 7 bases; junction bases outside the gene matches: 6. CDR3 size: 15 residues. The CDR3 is CASSVTGTSRNIQYF. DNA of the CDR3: TGTGCCAGCAGCGTAACCGGGACTAGCAGGAACATTCAGTACTTC.

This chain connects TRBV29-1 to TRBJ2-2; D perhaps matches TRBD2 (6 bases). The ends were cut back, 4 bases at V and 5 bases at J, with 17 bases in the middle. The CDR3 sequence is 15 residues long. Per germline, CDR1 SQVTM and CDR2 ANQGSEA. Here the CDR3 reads CSVVIAGSETGELFF. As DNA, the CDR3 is TGCAGCGTTGTCATCGCGGGAAGTGAAACCGGGGAGCTGTTTTTT.

DNA for the CDR3: TGCAGCGTCGGGACAGGTTCCTTGACCTACGAGCAGTACTTC. This gives the protein CSVGTGSLTYEQYF. The rearrangement joins TRBV29-1 to TRBJ2-7, with 8 positions matching TRBD1. Trimming cost V 6 bases and J 2 bases; bases outside gene matches: 9. Germline CDR1 reads SQVTM; CDR2 reads ANQGSEA. The CDR3 length is 14 residues.

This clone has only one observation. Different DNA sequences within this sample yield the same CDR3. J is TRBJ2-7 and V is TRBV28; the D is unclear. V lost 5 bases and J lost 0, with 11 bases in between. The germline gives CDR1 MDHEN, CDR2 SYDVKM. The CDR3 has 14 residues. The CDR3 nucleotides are TGTGCCAGCAGTCTCCCCGGGTCCTCCTACGAGCAGTACTTC. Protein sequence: CASSLPGSSYEQYF.

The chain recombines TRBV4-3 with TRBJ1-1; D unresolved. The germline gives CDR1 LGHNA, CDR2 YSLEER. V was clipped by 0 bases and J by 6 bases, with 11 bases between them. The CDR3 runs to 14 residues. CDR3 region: CASSQDGFGPEAFF. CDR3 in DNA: TGCGCCAGCAGCCAAGATGGGTTTGGGCCTGAAGCTTTCTTT.

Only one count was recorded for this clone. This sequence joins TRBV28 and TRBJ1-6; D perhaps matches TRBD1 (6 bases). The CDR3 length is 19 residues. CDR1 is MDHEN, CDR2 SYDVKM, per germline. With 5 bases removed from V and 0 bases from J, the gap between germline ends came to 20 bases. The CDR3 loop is CASSQPGHLSSSYNSPLHF. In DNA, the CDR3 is TGTGCCAGCAGTCAACCGGGACACCTCTCGAGCTCCTATAATTCACCCCTCCACTTT.

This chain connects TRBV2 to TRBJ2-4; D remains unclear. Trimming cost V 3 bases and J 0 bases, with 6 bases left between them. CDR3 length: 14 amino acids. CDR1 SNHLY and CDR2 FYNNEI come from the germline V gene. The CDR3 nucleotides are TGTGCCAGCAGTGACATTTTAGCCAAAAACATTCAGTACTTC. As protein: CASSDILAKNIQYF.

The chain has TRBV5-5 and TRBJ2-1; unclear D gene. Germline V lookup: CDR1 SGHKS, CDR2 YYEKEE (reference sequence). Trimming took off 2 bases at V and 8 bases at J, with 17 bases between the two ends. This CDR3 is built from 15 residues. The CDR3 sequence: CASSLTGWVVDEQFF. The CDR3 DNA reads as TGTGCCAGCAGCTTAACGGGTTGGGTTGTGGATGAGCAGTTCTTC.

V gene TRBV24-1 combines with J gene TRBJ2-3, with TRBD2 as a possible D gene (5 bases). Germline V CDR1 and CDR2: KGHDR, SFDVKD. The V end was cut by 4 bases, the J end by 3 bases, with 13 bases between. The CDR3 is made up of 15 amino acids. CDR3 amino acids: CATSDPFSGTDTQYF. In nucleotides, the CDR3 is TGTGCCACCAGTGACCCCTTTTCGGGGACAGATACGCAGTATTTT.

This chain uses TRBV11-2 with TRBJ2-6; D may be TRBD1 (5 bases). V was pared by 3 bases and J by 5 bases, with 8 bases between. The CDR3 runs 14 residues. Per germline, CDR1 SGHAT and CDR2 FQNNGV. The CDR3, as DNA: TGTGCCAGCAGCTTGGGGCGAAGGGCCAACGTCCTGACTTTC. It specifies CASSLGRRANVLTF. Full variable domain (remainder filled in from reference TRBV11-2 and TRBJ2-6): EAGVAQSPRYKIIEKRQSVAFWCNPISGHATLYWYQQILGQGPKLLIQFQNNGVVDDSQLPKDRFSAERLKGVDSTLKIQPAKLEDSAVYLCASSLGRRANVLTFGAGSRLTVL.